This T cell receptor beta chain was profiled in a study of blood T cell repertoires in COVID-19. The wider study: COVID-19 samples, acute and convalescent, were from the United States, Italy and Spain.

This table comes from immunoSEQ multiplex PCR, and its TCRdb copy is limited to in-frame clones, with some not included. The repertoire has tens of thousands of clones, 80% to 95% of them found once; the top ten carry 5.5%. Trimming shortened V by 6 bases and J by 4 bases, and 13 bases separated the two germline ends. Germline values: CDR1 MNHEY, CDR2 SVGAGI. The CDR3 has 14 amino acids. The sequence was collected from a woman older than 75 with acute or convalescent COVID-19. V usage is TRBV6-5 and J usage is TRBJ2-1; perhaps TRBD2 as D (5 bases). The sequenced sample consisted of peripheral blood. The CDR3 here is CASSRAESYNEQFF. CDR3 DNA sequence: TGTGCCAGCAGCCGAGCGGAGTCATACAATGAGCAGTTCTTC.